This TCR beta chain was profiled in a study of blood T cells in healthy people across ages. On the study more broadly: When template switching was applied, about one barcoded beta molecule was captured per two T cells. Study-level results: Donors of long life had a larger count of naive CD4+ cells and greater diversity than aged donors. Higher naive T cell percentage went strongly together with higher TCR beta diversity.

A sample-barcoded 5' primer and a J-beta primer mix were used in a second PCR of roughly 7 to 11 cycles. Each cDNA was tagged by a template-switch adaptor containing 12 random nucleotides. TCRdb re-called the 5' RACE reads with MiXCR, one entry per CDR3 protein. Here the sample spans approximately 820,000 distinct CDR3 sequences, 44% being singletons. Per germline, CDR1 LGHNA and CDR2 YNFKEQ. V was cut by 3 bases and J by 1 base, with 10 bases left in between. This CDR3 spans 14 amino acids. In regard to this clonotype: Its antigen is as yet unknown.

The TCR originated in a man between 60 and 75 years old in good health. The sample was blood. V usage is TRBV4-2 and J usage is TRBJ2-7; the D is unclear. CDR3 loop: CASSHSQVSYEQYF. DNA of the CDR3: TGTGCCAGCAGCCATTCGCAGGTTTCCTACGAGCAGTACTTC.